Reported below is one TCR beta chain. Its antigen is undetermined. This sample stems from a study of T-cell reconstitution after alpha-beta-depleted transplantation in children. Findings of the study overall: Diversity of TCRbeta at day 60 was high in some patients, arising from surviving recipient T cells and thymic progenitors. There were reportedly several hundred expanded graft clones from which alpha-beta T cells came about two months after transplant. Newly produced T cells mostly accounted for T-cell counts and diversity one year post-transplant.

A TCRbeta library incorporating unique molecular identifiers was prepared. MiXCR, run by TCRdb on the PCR reads, gives a single entry per CDR3 protein. Among around 450,000 distinct CDR3 sequences, roughly two fifths were seen once, and the ten largest hold 27%. CDR3 length equals 13 residues. Per germline, CDR1 DFQATT and CDR2 SNEGSKA (reference sequence). V lost 2 bases, J lost 5 bases, and 12 bases lay in between. This clonotype was obtained from a girl aged 2-15 years with aplastic anemia, due to receive a stem cell transplant. The chain joins TRBV20-1 to TRBJ2-5, with TRBD1 as a possible D gene (6 bases). The material sequenced was PBMCs, taken before TCRalphabeta/CD19-depleted stem cell transplant. The CDR3 sequence is CSARLSGAETQYF. CDR3 DNA sequence: TGCAGTGCTAGACTTTCAGGGGCCGAGACCCAGTACTTC.